The sequence of this TCR beta chain was determined in a study of beta chain features in type 1 diabetes. General study results and limits: When Type 1 diabetes patients were examined, their TCRB CDR3s proved moderately but significantly shorter in all four CD4+ subsets.

The entirety of the isolated RNA underwent reverse transcription, so expressed TCRB transcripts were sequenced. The repertoire was sequenced with immunoSEQ multiplex PCR; TCRdb's copy has only in-frame clones and lacks some. The table records more than 120,000 clones, about 12% of them present only once. A word on this clone: Its antigen remains unidentified.

J gave up 7 bases and V 3 bases, and 5 bases lay outside the gene matches. CDR3 length: 13 residues. Germline CDR1 is MNHEY and CDR2 is SMNVEV (reference sequence). The chain has TRBV27 and TRBJ2-5; 7 positions match TRBD2. The clonotype originates from a man aged 18 to 30 with type 1 diabetes. Sample: central memory CD4+ T cells from blood. The chain's CDR3 is CASSLIREGTQYF. For the CDR3, the DNA is TGTGCCAGCAGTTTGATCAGGGAGGGGACCCAGTACTTC.